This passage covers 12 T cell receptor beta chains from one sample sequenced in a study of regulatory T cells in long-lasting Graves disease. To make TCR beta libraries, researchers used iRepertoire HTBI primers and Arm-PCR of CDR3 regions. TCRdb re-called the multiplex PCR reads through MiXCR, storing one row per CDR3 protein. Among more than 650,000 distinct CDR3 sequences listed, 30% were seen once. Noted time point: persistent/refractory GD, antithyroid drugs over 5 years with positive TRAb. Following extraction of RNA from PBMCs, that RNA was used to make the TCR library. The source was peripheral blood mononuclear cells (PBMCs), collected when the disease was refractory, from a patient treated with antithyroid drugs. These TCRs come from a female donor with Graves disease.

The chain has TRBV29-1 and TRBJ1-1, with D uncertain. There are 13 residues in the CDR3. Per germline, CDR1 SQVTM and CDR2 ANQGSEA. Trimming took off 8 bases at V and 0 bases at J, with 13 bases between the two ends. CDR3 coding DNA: TGCAGCACCCTCGGCGGACTGAACACTGAAGCTTTCTTT. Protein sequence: CSTLGGLNTEAFF.

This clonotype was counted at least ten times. The CDR3 region has the DNA TGTGCCACCAGCAGAGATACAGGGTATGGCTACACCTTC. Its translation is CATSRDTGYGYTF. This chain connects TRBV15 to TRBJ1-2, with D possibly matching TRBD1 (6 bases). The CDR3 runs to 13 residues. With 0 bases removed from V and 5 bases from J, the gap between germline ends came to 7 bases. Per germline, CDR1 LNHNV and CDR2 YYDKDF (reference sequence).

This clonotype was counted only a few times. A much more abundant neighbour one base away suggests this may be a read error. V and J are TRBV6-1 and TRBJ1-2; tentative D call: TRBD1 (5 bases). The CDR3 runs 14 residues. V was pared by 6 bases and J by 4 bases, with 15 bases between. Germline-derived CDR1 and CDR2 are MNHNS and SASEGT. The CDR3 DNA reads TGTGCCAGCAGAGCCGGGGCAGGGCCCTATGGCTACACCTTC. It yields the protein CASRAGAGPYGYTF.

The CDR3 sequence: CASSWRPVQAAGEAFF. CDR3 coding DNA: TGCGCCAGCAGCTGGCGGCCAGTTCAGGCGGCCGGGGAAGCTTTCTTT. V usage is TRBV5-1 and J usage is TRBJ1-1, with no clear D. Trimming pared 3 bases from V and 8 bases from J, leaving 23 bases between. From germline, CDR1 is SGHRS and CDR2 YFSETQ. The CDR3 covers 16 residues.

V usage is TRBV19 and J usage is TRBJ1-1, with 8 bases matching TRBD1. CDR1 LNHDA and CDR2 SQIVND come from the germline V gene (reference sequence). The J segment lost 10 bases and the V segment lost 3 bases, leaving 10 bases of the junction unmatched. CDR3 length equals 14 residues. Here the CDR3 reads CASSIPTGDVAAFF. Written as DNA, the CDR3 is TGTGCCAGTAGTATCCCGACAGGGGACGTTGCAGCTTTCTTT.

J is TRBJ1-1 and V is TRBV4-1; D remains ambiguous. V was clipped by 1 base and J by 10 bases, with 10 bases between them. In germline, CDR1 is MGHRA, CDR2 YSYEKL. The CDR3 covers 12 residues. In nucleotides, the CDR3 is TGCGCCAGCAGCCAAGTTGGTTCGCGAGCTTTCTTT. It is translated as CASSQVGSRAFF.

DNA of the CDR3: TGCAGTGTACGACAGGGGGATCAGCCCCAGCATTTT. Protein product: CSVRQGDQPQHF. The chain combines TRBV20-1 with TRBJ1-5, with 9 bases that match TRBD1. V dropped 7 bases and J dropped 5; count of bases not matched to a gene: 3. This CDR3 has 12 amino acids. CDR1 and CDR2 (germline): DFQATT, SNEGSKA (reference sequence).

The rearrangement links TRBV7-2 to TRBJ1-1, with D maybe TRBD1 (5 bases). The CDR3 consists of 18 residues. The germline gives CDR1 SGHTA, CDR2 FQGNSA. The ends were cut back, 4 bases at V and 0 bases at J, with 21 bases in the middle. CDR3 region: CASSYPGPGWRMNTEAFF. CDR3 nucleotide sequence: TGTGCCAGCAGCTACCCCGGGCCAGGGTGGAGAATGAACACTGAAGCTTTCTTT.

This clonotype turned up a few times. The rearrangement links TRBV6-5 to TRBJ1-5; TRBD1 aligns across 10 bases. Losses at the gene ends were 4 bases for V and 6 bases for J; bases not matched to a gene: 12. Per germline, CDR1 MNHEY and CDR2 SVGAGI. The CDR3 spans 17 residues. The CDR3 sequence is CASSSRSTGGGGQPQHF. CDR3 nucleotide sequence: TGTGCCAGCAGTTCCCGATCGACAGGGGGCGGGGGTCAGCCCCAGCATTTT.

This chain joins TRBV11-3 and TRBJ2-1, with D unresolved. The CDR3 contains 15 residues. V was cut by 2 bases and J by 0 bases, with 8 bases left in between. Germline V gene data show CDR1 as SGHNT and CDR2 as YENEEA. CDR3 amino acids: CASSLSFSSYNEQFF. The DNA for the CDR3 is TGTGCCAGCAGCTTAAGCTTTAGCTCCTACAATGAGCAGTTCTTC.

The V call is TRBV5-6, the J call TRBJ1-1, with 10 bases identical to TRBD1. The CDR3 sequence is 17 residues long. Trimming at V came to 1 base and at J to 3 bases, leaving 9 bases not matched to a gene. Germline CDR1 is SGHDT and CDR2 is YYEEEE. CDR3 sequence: CASSLFRGQGMYTEAFF. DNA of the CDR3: TGTGCCAGCAGCTTGTTTCGGGGACAGGGGATGTACACTGAAGCTTTCTTT.

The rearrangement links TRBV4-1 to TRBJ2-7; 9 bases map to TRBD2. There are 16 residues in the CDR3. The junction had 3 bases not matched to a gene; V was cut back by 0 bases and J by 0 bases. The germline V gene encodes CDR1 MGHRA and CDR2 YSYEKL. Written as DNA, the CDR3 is TGCGCCAGCAGCCAAGATTCTAGCGGGGCCTCCTACGAGCAGTACTTC. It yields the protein CASSQDSSGASYEQYF.